The clone carrying this T cell receptor (beta chain) turned up a few times. This specimen comes from a study of human T cells and chemical hapten exposure. TCRdb processed the RACE reads anew with MiXCR; each CDR3 protein has one entry. The sample includes over 300,000 distinct CDR3 sequences, 4.5% to 6% of them seen just once. The V and J ends lost 5 bases and 4 bases respectively, with 10 bases between them. The CDR3 is made up of 13 amino acids. Germline V gene data show CDR1 as LGHNT and CDR2 as FRNRAP. Noted time point: pre-sensitization, week 0. As for treatment: therapeutic diphenylcyclopropenone sensitization with weekly scalp DPC.

The sequence came from a woman aged 45-65 years with alopecia areata. Some clones in this sample may be carry-over from other donors' samples. The chain joins TRBV12-5 to TRBJ2-3; D is uncertain. Sample: whole blood, taken in connection with sensitization to the hapten diphenylcyclopropenone (DPC). The CDR3 loop is CASGRDGADTQYF. CDR3 in DNA: TGTGCTAGTGGTCGCGATGGGGCAGATACGCAGTATTTT.